The source of this T cell receptor beta chain is a study of regulatory T cells in long-lasting Graves disease. About the research overall: Newly diagnosed Graves' patients had under 3 months of antithyroid drugs.

Through Arm-PCR of CDR3 regions and iRepertoire HTBI primers, TCR beta libraries were built. Using its own MiXCR run on the multiplex PCR reads, TCRdb lists one record per CDR3 protein. The data contain over 350,000 distinct CDR3 sequences, about 15% of them seen just once; the ten biggest clones take up about 15%. This clonotype was detected ten times or more. Its antigen is unidentified. Time point denoted: newly diagnosed GD, antithyroid drugs for less than 3 months. PBMC-extracted RNA yielded the TCR library. Overall study results and limits: A limited number of samples was an acknowledged limitation.

The same specimen was also included in a second study, on T cells in Graves' hyperthyroidism and ophthalmopathy. That paper adds: Prediction of ophthalmopathy progression came a median 6.5 months pre-onset.

The sequence derives from a woman aged 45 to 65 with Graves disease. The material sequenced was peripheral blood mononuclear cells (PBMCs), taken at new diagnosis, from a patient treated with antithyroid drugs.

The CDR3 is CASSLRDAPAEQFF. The CDR3 DNA sequence: TGTGCCAGCAGCCTACGGGACGCTCCGGCTGAGCAGTTCTTC. The chain couples TRBV7-9 to TRBJ2-1; D tentatively fits TRBD1 or TRBD2 (5 bases each). The CDR3 has 14 residues. Trimming pared 5 bases from V and 9 bases from J, leaving 17 bases between. Germline V lookup: CDR1 SEHNR, CDR2 FQNEAQ (reference sequence).